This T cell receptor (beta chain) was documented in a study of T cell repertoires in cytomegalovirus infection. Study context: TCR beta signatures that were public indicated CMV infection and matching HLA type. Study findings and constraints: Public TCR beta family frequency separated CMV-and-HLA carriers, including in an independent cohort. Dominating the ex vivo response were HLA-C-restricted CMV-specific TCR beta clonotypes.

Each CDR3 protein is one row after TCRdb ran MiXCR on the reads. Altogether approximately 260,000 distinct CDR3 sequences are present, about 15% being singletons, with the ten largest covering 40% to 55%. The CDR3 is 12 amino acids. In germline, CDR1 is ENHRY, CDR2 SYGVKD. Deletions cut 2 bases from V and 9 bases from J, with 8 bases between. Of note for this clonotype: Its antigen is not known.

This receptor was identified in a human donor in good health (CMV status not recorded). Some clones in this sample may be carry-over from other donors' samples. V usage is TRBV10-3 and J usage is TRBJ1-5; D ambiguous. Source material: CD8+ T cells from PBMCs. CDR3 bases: TGTGCCATCAGTGAGCCTGGATGGCCCCAGCATTTT. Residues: CAISEPGWPQHF.